This is a list of T cell receptor beta chains from one sample in a study of cytomegalovirus exposure and HLA in healthy donors. The method was immunoSEQ multiplex PCR; TCRdb's version includes in-frame clones alone and lacks a portion of them. The table has approximately 150,000 clones, around four fifths seen once. Material: PBMCs. The receptors originated from a man in his late teens or twenties in good health and CMV-seropositive. CDR3s include the opening cysteine and the closing phenylalanine or tryptophan.

TRBJ2-7 | TRBV28 | CASSFSIYEQYF
TRBJ1-4 | TRBV9 | CASSVATGGYEKLFF
TRBJ1-3 | TRBV6-1 | CASSEEGGALSGNTIYF
TRBJ1-4 | TRBV7-8 | CASSLGREKLFF
TRBJ2-1 | TRBV7-9 | CASSFVRTGNEQFF
TRBJ2-5 | TRBV10-3 | CAISAFGVQETQYF
TRBJ2-1 | TRBV28 | CASSLTTVRSYNEQFF
TRBJ2-1 | TRBV19 | CASNAPGSYNEQFF
TRBJ2-7 | TRBV7-3 | CASSASGGYEQYF
TRBJ2-7 | TRBV27 | CASSLGTDSYEQYF
TRBJ2-4 | TRBV19 | CASSTVGSSKNIQYF
TRBJ2-3 | TRBV6-6 | CASSYVLAGITDTQYF
TRBJ2-1 | TRBV18 | CASSPLPRQTYNEQFF
TRBJ1-5 | TRBV28 | CASSLAGQGQGQPQHF
TRBJ2-7 | TRBV30 | CAWSRAGPPPEQYF
TRBJ1-1 | TRBV6-1 | CASRTDMGLEAFF
TRBJ2-7 | TRBV28 | CASSQTSGSLYEQYF
TRBJ1-3 | TRBV28 | CASSSGTGTLSGNTIYF
TRBJ2-3 | TRBV7-7 | CASSRERFGSSYKQYF
TRBJ2-7 | TRBV4-3 | CASSPGFLGDYEQYF
TRBJ2-3 | TRBV11-2 | CASSPDRFRTSVGTDTQYF
TRBJ1-1 | TRBV6-5 | CASSPTLMSTEAFF
TRBJ2-6 | TRBV5-6 | CASSLGSSGANVLTF
TRBJ1-2 | TRBV7-3 | CASSSRRGSYGYTF
TRBJ1-1 | TRBV30 | CAWSVDRGREAFF
TRBJ1-5 | TRBV19 | CASSPTRDTRRSPQHF
TRBJ2-4 | TRBV5-1 | CASSLVGGQKNIQYF
TRBJ1-1 | TRBV27 | CASSNGGGAFFF
TRBJ2-1 | TRBV9 | CASSVGTGGNNEQFF
TRBJ2-1 | TRBV11-2 | CASSLSPNEQFF
TRBJ2-7 | TRBV9 | CASSVGSGPGTGVYEQYF
TRBJ2-1 | TRBV25-1 | CASRGWDRSHEQFF
TRBJ2-1 | TRBV9 | CASSSRTEINEQFF
TRBJ2-7 | TRBV13 | CASSSGTGVREQYF
TRBJ1-1 | TRBV29-1 | CSVEDSEAFF
TRBJ2-5 | TRBV14 | CASSPGLASETQYF
TRBJ2-5 | TRBV5-4 | CASSLEVGGYQETQYF
TRBJ2-1 | TRBV5-1 | CASSPGVGPSSYNEQFF
TRBJ2-7 | TRBV2 | CASSAGQGFYEQYF
TRBJ2-7 | TRBV18 | CASSPLSTGTYEQYF